Below, 3 T cell receptor beta chains from the same sample are listed, as sequenced in a study of T cell responses to AZD1222 COVID-19 vaccine. The protocol was immunoSEQ multiplex PCR, while the TCRdb copy is restricted to in-frame clones and leaves out a portion. The sample lists approximately 180,000 clones, approximately 90% seen once, with less than 4.5% in the top ten. The material was peripheral blood, obtained 28 days after the second dose of the MenACWY control vaccine. The origin of the receptors is an adult who received the MenACWY meningococcal vaccine as a control.

The V call is TRBV6-5, the J call TRBJ1-2; D gene ambiguous. V was clipped by 8 bases and J by 4 bases, with 11 bases between them. Germline V gives CDR1 MNHEY, CDR2 SVGAGI. The length of the CDR3 is 12 residues. CDR3 DNA sequence: TGTGCCAGCGCAGGACGGACCTATGGCTACACCTTC. The encoded protein is CASAGRTYGYTF.

This chain joins TRBV29-1 and TRBJ2-1; unclear D gene. This CDR3 is 13 amino acids long. V was trimmed by 6 bases and J by 0 bases, leaving 9 bases between them. Germline CDR1 SQVTM, CDR2 ANQGSEA. The CDR3 DNA reads as TGCAGCGTCGCCCCTGTCTCCTACAATGAGCAGTTCTTC. Amino acid sequence: CSVAPVSYNEQFF.

CDR3 sequence: CASSYSGTDNYGYTF. The CDR3 DNA reads TGTGCCAGCAGTTACTCTGGGACGGACAACTATGGCTACACCTTC. This chain links TRBV6-5 with TRBJ1-2; D may be TRBD1 (5 bases). The V and J ends lost 0 bases and 2 bases respectively, with 10 bases between them. This CDR3 is built from 15 residues. The germline V gene encodes CDR1 MNHEY and CDR2 SVGAGI.